Following are 10 T cell receptor beta chains from one sample sequenced in a study of blood T cell repertoires in COVID-19. The assay was immunoSEQ multiplex PCR, and TCRdb's table has in-frame clones only and misses some. The top ten clones hold roughly an eighth of a sample with around 170,000 clones, about 80% of them seen once. Sequenced sample: peripheral blood. The origin of the receptors is a man aged 25 to 40 with active or convalescent COVID-19.

V is TRBV12-3 or TRBV12-4 and J is TRBJ1-2, with D unresolved. This CDR3 has 12 amino acids. Trimming left V 4 bases short and J 8 bases short, with 11 bases between. The CDR3 loop reads CASSSGERGYTF. CDR3 DNA sequence: TGTGCCAGCAGTTCGGGAGAAAGGGGCTACACCTTC.

The chain has TRBV7-6 and TRBJ2-1, with D unclear. The CDR3 extends over 15 amino acids. The V end was cut by 1 base, the J end by 0 bases, with 7 bases between. The germline V gene has CDR1 SGHVS and CDR2 FNYEAQ. The CDR3 reads CASSLVSSSYNEQFF. The CDR3, as DNA: TGTGCCAGCAGCTTAGTGTCTAGCTCCTACAATGAGCAGTTCTTC.

The CDR3 sequence: CASKSSGSDSYNEQFF. DNA of the CDR3: TGTGCCAGCAAGTCTAGCGGGAGCGATTCGTACAATGAGCAGTTCTTC. V is TRBV7-2 and J is TRBJ2-1, with 10 bases aligning to TRBD2. The CDR3 sequence is 16 residues long. The germline V gene has CDR1 SGHTA and CDR2 FQGNSA. With V trimmed by 7 bases and J by 4 bases, 10 bases remained unmatched.

The chain's CDR3 is CASSPRRAGLNTEAFF. The DNA for the CDR3 is TGTGCCAGCTCACCACGAAGGGCGGGACTGAACACTGAAGCTTTCTTT. This chain connects TRBV18 to TRBJ1-1, with D perhaps TRBD1 (5 bases). CDR1 is KGHSH and CDR2 is LQKENI in the germline V gene. The CDR3 length is 16 residues. The germline V and J ends were trimmed by 1 base and 0 bases, with 12 bases remaining between them.

The V and J genes are TRBV3-1 (or the pseudogene TRBV3-2) and TRBJ2-7; the match to TRBD2 covers 7 bases. CDR1 is LGHDT and CDR2 is YNNKEL in the germline V gene (reference sequence). The CDR3 has 12 residues. V shed 5 bases, J shed 5 bases, and the junction held 3 bases outside the gene matches. CDR3 amino acids: CASSLLANEQYF. Written as DNA, the CDR3 is TGTGCCAGCAGCTTACTAGCGAACGAGCAGTACTTC.

Only one count was recorded for this clone. The rearrangement links TRBV11-2 to TRBJ2-5; TRBD2 might be the D (7 bases). The CDR3 consists of 18 residues. The germline V and J ends were trimmed by 5 bases and 2 bases, with 24 bases remaining between them. Germline CDR1 reads SGHAT; CDR2 reads FQNNGV. The CDR3 nucleotides are TGTGCCAGCAGCCCCATTAGACGGGGAGGGGGGAGACAAGAGACCCAGTACTTC. Protein: CASSPIRRGGGRQETQYF. The full variable domain, its missing parts supplied by reference TRBV11-2 and TRBJ2-5, is EAGVAQSPRYKIIEKRQSVAFWCNPISGHATLYWYQQILGQGPKLLIQFQNNGVVDDSQLPKDRFSAERLKGVDSTLKIQPAKLEDSAVYLCASSPIRRGGGRQETQYFGPGTRLLVL.

V usage is TRBV28 and J usage is TRBJ2-2; D not certain. CDR3 length: 12 amino acids. V lost 1 base and J lost 6, with 3 bases in between. Germline values: CDR1 MDHEN, CDR2 SYDVKM. The CDR3, as DNA: TGTGCCAGCAGTTTATTCGCCGGGGAGCTGTTTTTT. It encodes CASSLFAGELFF.

The gene calls are TRBV5-1 and TRBJ1-2; D call uncertain. Trimming shortened V by 3 bases and J by 5 bases, and 26 bases separated the two germline ends. Germline V gene lookup returns CDR1 SGHRS and CDR2 YFSETQ. The CDR3 contains 18 residues. The CDR3 DNA sequence: TGCGCCAGCAGCTCTTTTTTCCCTTGGGCAGTTCTGTCGTATGGCTACACCTTC. Amino acid sequence: CASSSFFPWAVLSYGYTF. The full variable domain, with the rest looked up from reference TRBV5-1 and TRBJ1-2, is KAGVTQTPRYLIKTRGQQVTLSCSPISGHRSVSWYQQTPGQGLQFLFEYFSETQRNKGNFPGRFSGRQFSNSRSEMNVSTLELGDSALYLCASSSFFPWAVLSYGYTFGSGTRLTVV.

The chain has TRBV19 and TRBJ2-5; perhaps TRBD1 as D (6 bases). This CDR3 contains 16 residues. Germline values: CDR1 LNHDA, CDR2 SQIVND (reference sequence). V dropped 6 bases and J dropped 7 bases, with 24 bases sitting between them. DNA of the CDR3: TGTGCCAGTAGCCCCACGGCTGGTTGGGGCAGGGGGACCCAGTACTTC. Translated: CASSPTAGWGRGTQYF.

The chain carries TRBV4-3 and TRBJ1-4; D is possibly TRBD1 (5 bases). Looked up from germline, CDR1 is LGHNA and CDR2 is YSLEER. V shed 0 bases and J shed 1 base, with 15 bases lying between them. The CDR3 runs 18 residues. CDR3 sequence: CASSQDTFQGGTNEKLFF. The DNA for the CDR3 is TGCGCCAGCAGCCAAGACACGTTTCAGGGCGGAACTAATGAAAAACTGTTTTTT.